This T cell receptor beta chain was recovered during a study of early stage breast cancer tumors. Across the whole study: ER+/PR+/HER2- status applied to about 80% of the 16 invasive breast tumors. Invasive lobular carcinomas made up about 30% of the 12 ER+/PR+/HER2- tumors.

This table comes from immunoSEQ multiplex PCR, and its TCRdb copy is limited to in-frame clones, with some not included. This sample carries about 53,000 clones, 80% to 95% of them seen once, and the ten largest clones take 5%. The V and J ends lost 6 bases and 4 bases respectively, with 9 bases between them. Germline CDR1 MNHEY, CDR2 SVGAGI. The CDR3 consists of 12 residues. The origin of this receptor is a person between 65 and 79 years old with breast cancer. Input material: blood. V usage is TRBV6-5 and J usage is TRBJ1-2; D is possibly TRBD1 (6 bases). The CDR3 sequence: CASRGGPYGYTF. The CDR3 DNA reads as TGTGCCAGCAGGGGGGGGCCCTATGGCTACACCTTC.